This TCR beta chain derives from a study of blood T cells in healthy people across ages (dated by TCRdb to between 2014 and 2016). Broadly, across the study: Template switching captured roughly one uniquely barcoded TCR beta cDNA molecule per two T cells in model experiments. Two additional independent replicas of 1 million unique cDNA reads from the same blood draw were analyzed for two donors (one aged 18 to 30 and one aged 80 or older). To track age-related changes in TCR beta repertoire diversity, the study relied on deep sequencing normalized with unique cDNA molecular identifiers. Four age groups were formed from the donors: young (average approximately 17 years), middle-aged (roughly 38), aged (approximately 60) and long-lived (less than 85). To avoid experimental bias, donors of different ages were spread randomly across the sequencing lanes.

The CDR3 runs 15 amino acids, cysteine and phenylalanine included. Only CDR3 DNA is held: 45 bases, read in frame from base 1. As encoded in the germline V gene (reference sequence), CDR1 is DFQATT while CDR2 is SNEGSKA. V is cut by 6 bases and J by 2 bases, and the space between the germline ends is 18 bases. With respect to this clonotype: This clone's antigen is unknown. No much larger clone exists at a distance of one base, and base qualities are not known.

Systemically healthy Caucasian individuals from Russia, 35 to 50 in total and aged roughly 6 to 100 years, were included as donors. Ten milliliters of peripheral blood were drawn from each donor into EDTA-treated Vacutainer tubes. Ficoll-Paque density-gradient centrifugation was used to isolate PBMCs, with at least 7 million obtained per sample. Total RNA was extracted from PBMCs with Trizol reagent, with at least 6 micrograms obtained per sample. The percentages of naive CD45RAhigh/CD27high T cells were determined by flow cytometry on a PBMC aliquot from every donor. The method behind the library was 5' RACE. The sequencer was an Illumina HiSeq 2500. A second about 7 to 11 cycle PCR used a sample-barcoded 5' primer and a J-beta primer mix. A unique molecular identifier was introduced onto each TCR beta cDNA molecule by a template-switch 5' adaptor carrying 12 random nucleotides. Each sample yielded at least 2.5 million CDR3-containing paired-end reads. First-strand cDNA was synthesized from all RNA with the Mint cDNA synthesis kit, primed by a TRBC-specific oligonucleotide. Following uracil-DNA glycosylase treatment, all cDNA underwent a first 18-cycle PCR with the universal primers M1SS and BC2_uni_R. On the study's bioinformatics: For normalization, 1 million high-quality reads, each with a distinct molecular identifier, were randomly selected from each sample. Reads sharing molecular identifiers were discarded rather than binned into consensus sequences. MiTCR, with a Q25 quality threshold and the strictest error-elimination algorithm, was used for CDR3 identification, clonotype clustering and error correction. A nonparametric unseen species model with Euler transformation was used to estimate lower-bound total TCR beta diversity. TCRdb reprocessing: public reads trimmed at Q25 with fastp, clones called with MiXCR, in-frame beta chains kept. Rows with a matching CDR3 protein are joined into one entry that keeps the most common DNA and genes. TCRdb assigned the V and J calls; the authors' analysis was not used. This sample comprises approximately 800,000 distinct CDR3 sequences, just over 55% of them detected only once. The top ten clonotypes cover roughly 26% of the sample.

Summary of the overall study and its limitations: Total diversity estimates from one million sequenced T cells were considered lower bounds and underestimates. Compared with the aged group, more naive CD4+ T cells, fewer expanded clones and increased TCR diversity were shown by the long-lived group, suggesting age selection. Bulk unsorted PBMC profiling prevented conclusive comparison of naive and antigen-experienced compartments. Observed TCR beta diversity per million T cells fell roughly linearly with age, and a significant reduction was already apparent by age around 40. There was a strong correlation between observed TCR beta diversity and the percentage of naive T cells measured by flow cytometry. The CMV infection status of donors was not known, potentially confounding age-related changes in expanded clonotypes.

The receptor was isolated from a man in his forties in good health. The sequence joins TRBV20-1 to TRBJ2-3, with TRBD2 tentatively as D gene (6 bases match). Sequences were obtained from blood. The CDR3 corresponds to CSAAEGSGYTDTQYF. The nucleotide sequence reads TGCAGTGCCGCCGAGGGTAGCGGCTACACAGATACGCAGTATTTT.